This TCR beta chain comes out of a study of T cells in Graves' hyperthyroidism and ophthalmopathy. About the research overall: Peripheral blood was taken when the disease was first diagnosed, before any treatment began. Study results and caveats: Expanded thyroid clonotypes (above 0.001) were mostly also found in blood.

This clonotype was counted at least ten times. Its antigen remains unknown. The CDR3 contains 15 residues. The V gene end was trimmed by 2 bases and the J gene end by 1 base; junction bases not matched to a gene: 5. TCR beta CDR3 region amplification was performed from RNA transcripts. First-round RT-PCR targeting the TCR CDR3 was performed with the HTBI primer set. TCRdb called the multiplex PCR reads again in MiXCR, with one record for every CDR3 protein. The sample shows some 700,000 distinct CDR3 sequences, 15% to 20% of them seen only once. This receptor was identified in a man aged 50-59 years with Graves' hyperthyroidism. The rearrangement links TRBV12-3 or TRBV12-4 to TRBJ2-7, with TRBD1 identical over 7 bases. The sample taken for sequencing was blood. The CDR3 protein is CASSLTDRPSYEQYF. CDR3 DNA: TGTGCCAGCAGTTTAACGGACAGGCCATCCTACGAGCAGTACTTC.